The source of this T cell receptor (beta chain) is a study of CD8+CD57+ T cells in acquired aplastic anemia. Study in general: Mean DNA quantity obtained from sorted CD4+ and CD8+ cells was around 3.2 ug. General study findings and limits: No significant difference in CD8+ Simpson's diversity was found between patients and controls. In common between the patients and the controls were nearly 30 CD8+ CDR3 sequences.

To note about this clonotype: Its antigen is unknown.

Patients picked for sequencing had shown CD8+CD57+ cell expansion detected by flow cytometry. There were no patients without severe acquired aplastic anemia. Genomic DNA was employed as the template in profiling TCR beta VDJ and CDR3. TCRdb re-analysed the reads in MiXCR, keeping a single row per CDR3 protein. The sample carries about 160,000 distinct CDR3 sequences, 71% recorded once. Germline V lookup: CDR1 LNHDA, CDR2 SQIVND (reference sequence). The V and J ends lost 8 bases and 8 bases respectively, with 15 bases between them. The CDR3 extends over 12 amino acids. The receptor comes from a human donor with aplastic anemia. The sequenced material came from sorted CD4+, CD8+, or CD8+CD57+ T cells (not recorded which) from PBMCs. The rearrangement joins TRBV19 to TRBJ1-2; tentatively, D is TRBD1 (6 bases). This CDR3 reads CASSQQGYGYTF. The CDR3 bases are TGTGCCAGTTCTCAACAGGGCTACGGCTACACCTTC. Full variable domain (remainder filled in from reference TRBV19 and TRBJ1-2): DGGITQSPKYLFRKEGQNVTLSCEQNLNHDAMYWYRQDPGQGLRLIYYSQIVNDFQKGDIAEGYSVSREKKESFPLTVTSAQKNPTAFYLCASSQQGYGYTFGSGTRLTVV.